These 3 T cell receptor beta chains were sequenced from one sample in a study of technical replicates of blood from a few donors. Some clones are missing from TCRdb's copy, which holds only in-frame ones; the method was immunoSEQ multiplex PCR. The data contain 100,000 or so clones, roughly 94% of them singletons. The sequenced sample consisted of T cells isolated from PBMCs. Every receptor here comes from a human donor in good health.

This sequence joins TRBV28 and TRBJ2-1; D gene unclear. Trimming took 1 base from V and 1 from J, leaving 2 bases between them. This CDR3 region has 13 residues. Germline CDR1 reads MDHEN; CDR2 reads SYDVKM. This chain's CDR3 is CASSLSSYNEQFF. CDR3 DNA sequence: TGTGCCAGCAGTTTATCGTCCTACAATGAGCAGTTCTTC. The entire variable domain, with the rest obtained from reference TRBV28 and TRBJ2-1, is as follows: DVKVTQSSRYLVKRTGEKVFLECVQDMDHENMFWYRQDPGLGLRLIYFSYDVKMKEKGDIPEGYSVSREKKERFSLILESASTNQTSMYLCASSLSSYNEQFFGPGTRLTVL.

This sequence joins TRBV9 and TRBJ2-2; 16 nucleotides line up with TRBD2. The CDR3 totals 20 residues. V gave up 0 bases and J gave up 3 bases; unmatched junction bases: 8. Germline loops: CDR1 SGDLS, CDR2 YYNGEE. The CDR3 coding sequence is TGTGCCAGCAGCGTAGTGAAGGGACTAGCGGGGGGGATCCACACCGGGGAGCTGTTTTTT. It encodes CASSVVKGLAGGIHTGELFF.

The V gene is TRBV5-1, the J gene TRBJ2-3; 8 bases fit TRBD1. Trimming took 4 bases from V and 0 from J; bases not matched to a gene: 7. This CDR3 contains 16 residues. Germline V gene data show CDR1 as SGHRS and CDR2 as YFSETQ. The CDR3 sequence is CASSIQGQASTDTQYF. The DNA of the CDR3 is TGCGCCAGCAGCATCCAGGGACAGGCTAGCACAGATACGCAGTATTTT.